The clone carrying this TCR beta chain came up many times. Its antigen is currently unknown. The ends were cut back, 0 bases at V and 5 bases at J, with 14 bases in the middle. This CDR3 is built from 15 residues. This sample was included in a study of T-cell memory formation after mild COVID-19. Study-level results: Researchers found some responding clones in pre-infection memory, a sign that cross-reactive memory joined.

TCRdb redid the calling of the 5' RACE reads with MiXCR, one entry per CDR3 protein. In the table there are about 40,000 distinct CDR3 sequences, 6.1% of which are singletons. The source of this sequence is an adult who had mild COVID-19 (a few samples of this study predate the infection). Cell type and time point are not known. Specimen: PBMCs or a T cell subset sorted from them (not recorded which). The J gene is TRBJ2-7, the V gene TRBV12-3 or TRBV12-4; maybe TRBD1 (6 bases). For the CDR3, the DNA is TGTGCCAGCAGTTTAGCAACACTTGACAGGAACGAGCAGTACTTC. Protein: CASSLATLDRNEQYF.